Listed here is a single T cell receptor (beta chain). The antigen remains unidentified. These data belong to a study of T-cell memory formation after mild COVID-19. Overall study context: TCR clusters mostly belonged to single donors. Study-wide points: Detection of some responders pre-infection suggested pre-existing cross-reactive memory T cells participated. CM and EM subsets held most contracting CD4+ clones; EMRA held CD8+ ones.

TCRdb processed the 5' RACE reads anew with MiXCR; each CDR3 protein has one entry. Of just over 50,000 distinct CDR3 sequences listed, approximately 9.1% are singletons. CDR3 size: 14 residues. V was pared by 3 bases and J by 5 bases, with 13 bases between. Germline CDR1 reads MRHNA; CDR2 reads SNTAGT. This clonotype was obtained from an adult woman who had mild COVID-19 (a few samples of this study predate the infection). Cell type and time point are not known. Sequencing used PBMCs or a T cell subset sorted from them (not recorded which). The chain couples TRBV6-4 to TRBJ1-2, with D unresolved. The CDR3 loop reads CASSEGQEGYGYTF. The CDR3 DNA reads TGTGCCAGCAGTGAAGGGCAGGAAGGATATGGCTACACCTTC.